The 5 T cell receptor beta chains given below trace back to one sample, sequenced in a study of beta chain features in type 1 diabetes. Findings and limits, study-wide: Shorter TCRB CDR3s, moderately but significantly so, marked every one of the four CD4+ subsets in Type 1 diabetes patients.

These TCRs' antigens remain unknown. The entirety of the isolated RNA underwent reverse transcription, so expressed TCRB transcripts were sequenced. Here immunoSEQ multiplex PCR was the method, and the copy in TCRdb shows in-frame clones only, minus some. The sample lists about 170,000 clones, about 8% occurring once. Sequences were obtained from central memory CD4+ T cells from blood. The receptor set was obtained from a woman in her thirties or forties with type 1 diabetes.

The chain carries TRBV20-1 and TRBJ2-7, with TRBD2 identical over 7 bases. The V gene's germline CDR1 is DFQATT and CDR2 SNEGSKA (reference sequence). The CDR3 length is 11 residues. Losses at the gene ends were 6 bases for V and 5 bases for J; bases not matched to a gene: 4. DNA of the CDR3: TGCAGTGCCGGGGGGATGGACGAGCAGTACTTC. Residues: CSAGGMDEQYF.

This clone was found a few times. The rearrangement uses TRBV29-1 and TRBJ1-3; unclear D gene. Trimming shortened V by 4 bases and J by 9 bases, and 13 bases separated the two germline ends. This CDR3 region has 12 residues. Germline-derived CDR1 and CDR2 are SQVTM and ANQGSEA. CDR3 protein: CSVGQDRSTIYF. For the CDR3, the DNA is TGCAGCGTTGGCCAGGATCGTAGCACCATATATTTT. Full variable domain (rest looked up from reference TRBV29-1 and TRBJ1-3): SAVISQKPSRDICQRGTSLTIQCQVDSQVTMMFWYRQQPGQSLTLIATANQGSEATYESGFVIDKFPISRPNLTFSTLTVSNMSPEDSSIYLCSVGQDRSTIYFGEGSWLTVV.

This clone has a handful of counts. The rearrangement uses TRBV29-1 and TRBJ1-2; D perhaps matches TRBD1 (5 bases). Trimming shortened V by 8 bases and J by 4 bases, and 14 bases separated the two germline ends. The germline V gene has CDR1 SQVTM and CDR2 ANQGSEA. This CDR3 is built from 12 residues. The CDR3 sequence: CSTIQVTYGYTF. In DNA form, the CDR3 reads TGCAGCACTATACAGGTTACCTATGGCTACACCTTC.

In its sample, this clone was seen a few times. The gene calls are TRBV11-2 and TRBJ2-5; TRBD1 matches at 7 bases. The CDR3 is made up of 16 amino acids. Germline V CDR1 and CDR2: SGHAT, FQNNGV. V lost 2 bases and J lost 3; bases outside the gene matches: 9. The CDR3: CASSLSTPTGKETQYF. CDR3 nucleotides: TGTGCCAGCAGCTTATCAACCCCGACAGGGAAAGAGACCCAGTACTTC.

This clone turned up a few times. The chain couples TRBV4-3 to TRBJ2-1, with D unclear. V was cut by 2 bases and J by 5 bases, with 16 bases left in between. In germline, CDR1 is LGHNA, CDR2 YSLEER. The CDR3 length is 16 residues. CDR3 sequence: CASSQTPTGPNNEQFF. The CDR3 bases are TGCGCCAGCAGCCAAACACCTACTGGGCCCAACAATGAGCAGTTCTTC.